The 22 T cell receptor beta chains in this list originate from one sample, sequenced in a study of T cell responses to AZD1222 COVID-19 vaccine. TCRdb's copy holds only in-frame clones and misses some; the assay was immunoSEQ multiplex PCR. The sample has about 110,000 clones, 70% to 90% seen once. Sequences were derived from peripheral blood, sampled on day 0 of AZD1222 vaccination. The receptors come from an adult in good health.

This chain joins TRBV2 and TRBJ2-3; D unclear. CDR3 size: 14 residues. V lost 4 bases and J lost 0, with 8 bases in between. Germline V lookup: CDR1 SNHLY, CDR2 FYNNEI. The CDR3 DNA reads TGTGCCAGCAGTGGGGGTCTTAGCACAGATACGCAGTATTTT. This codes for CASSGGLSTDTQYF.

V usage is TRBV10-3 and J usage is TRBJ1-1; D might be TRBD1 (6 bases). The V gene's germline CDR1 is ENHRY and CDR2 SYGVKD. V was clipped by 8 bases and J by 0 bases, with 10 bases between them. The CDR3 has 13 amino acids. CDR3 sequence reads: CAIGTTMNTEAFF. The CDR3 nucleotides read TGTGCCATCGGGACAACCATGAACACTGAAGCTTTCTTT.

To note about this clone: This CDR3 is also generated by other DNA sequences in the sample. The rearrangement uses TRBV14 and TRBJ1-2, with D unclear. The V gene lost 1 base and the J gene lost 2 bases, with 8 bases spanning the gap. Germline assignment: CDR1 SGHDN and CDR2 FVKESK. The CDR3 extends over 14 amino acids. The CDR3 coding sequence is TGTGCCAGCAGCCAAGGACGGTTCAACTATGGCTACACCTTC. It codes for CASSQGRFNYGYTF.

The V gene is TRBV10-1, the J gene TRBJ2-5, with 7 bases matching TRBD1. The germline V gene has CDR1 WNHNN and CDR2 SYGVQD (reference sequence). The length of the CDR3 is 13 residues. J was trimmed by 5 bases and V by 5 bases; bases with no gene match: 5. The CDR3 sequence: CASSTGAGETQYF. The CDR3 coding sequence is TGCGCCAGCAGTACAGGGGCAGGGGAGACCCAGTACTTC.

CDR3 DNA sequence: TGTGCCAGCAGCCGCACAGTTTTGGAGGGCCGCTTATCCCACGAGCAGTACTTC. Its translation is CASSRTVLEGRLSHEQYF. This chain connects TRBV6-2 or TRBV6-3 to TRBJ2-7; D might be TRBD2 (6 bases). V was pared by 6 bases and J by 5 bases, with 29 bases between. Germline CDR1 reads MNHEY; CDR2 reads SVGEGT. The CDR3 contains 18 residues.

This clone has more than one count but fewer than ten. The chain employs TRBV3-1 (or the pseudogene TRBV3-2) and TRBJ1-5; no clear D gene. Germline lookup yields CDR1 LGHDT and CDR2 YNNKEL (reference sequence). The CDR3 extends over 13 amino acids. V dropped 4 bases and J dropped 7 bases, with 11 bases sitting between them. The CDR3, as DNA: TGTGCCAGCAGCCGGCGAGAGGGCCAGCCCCAGCATTTT. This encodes CASSRREGQPQHF.

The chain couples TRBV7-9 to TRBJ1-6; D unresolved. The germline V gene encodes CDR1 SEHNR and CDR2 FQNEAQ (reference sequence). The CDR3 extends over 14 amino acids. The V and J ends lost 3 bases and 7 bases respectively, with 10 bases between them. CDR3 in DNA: TGTGCCAGCAGCTTTTGGACCCTAAATTCACCCCTCCACTTT. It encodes CASSFWTLNSPLHF.

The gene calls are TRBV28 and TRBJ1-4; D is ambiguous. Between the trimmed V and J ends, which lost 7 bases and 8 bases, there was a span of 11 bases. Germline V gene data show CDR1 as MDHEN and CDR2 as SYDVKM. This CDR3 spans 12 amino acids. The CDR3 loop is CASNRDPEKLFF. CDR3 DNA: TGTGCCAGCAACCGCGATCCCGAAAAACTGTTTTTT.

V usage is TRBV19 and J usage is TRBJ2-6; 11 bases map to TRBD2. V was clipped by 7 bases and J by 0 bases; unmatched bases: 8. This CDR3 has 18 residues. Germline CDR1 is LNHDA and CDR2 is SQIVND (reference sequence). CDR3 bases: TGTGCCAGTACTCCACTAGCGGGGGCCAGCTCTGGGGCCAACGTCCTGACTTTC. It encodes CASTPLAGASSGANVLTF.

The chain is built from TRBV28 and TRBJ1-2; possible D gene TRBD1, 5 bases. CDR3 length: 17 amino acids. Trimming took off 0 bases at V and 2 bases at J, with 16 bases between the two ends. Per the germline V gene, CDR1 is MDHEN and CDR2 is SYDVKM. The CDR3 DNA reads TGTGCCAGCAGTTTATGGGGGGGTAGGCCGATAAACTATGGCTACACCTTC. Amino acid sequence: CASSLWGGRPINYGYTF.

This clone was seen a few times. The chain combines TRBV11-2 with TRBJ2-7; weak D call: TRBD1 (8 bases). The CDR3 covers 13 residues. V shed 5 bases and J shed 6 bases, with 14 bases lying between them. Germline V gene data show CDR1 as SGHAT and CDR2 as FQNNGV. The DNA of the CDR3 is TGTGCCAGCAGCACCCACAGGGGGGGCGAGCAGTACTTC. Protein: CASSTHRGGEQYF.

The CDR3 nucleotides are TGTGCCAGTAGTTTGAAGTTGGGACTAGCGGCCGGGGAGCTGTTTTTT. It translates to CASSLKLGLAAGELFF. The chain carries TRBV19 and TRBJ2-2; 11 bases fit TRBD2. CDR3 length: 16 residues. Germline V gene sequence: CDR1 LNHDA, CDR2 SQIVND (reference sequence). J was trimmed by 6 bases and V by 5 bases; bases with no gene match: 8.

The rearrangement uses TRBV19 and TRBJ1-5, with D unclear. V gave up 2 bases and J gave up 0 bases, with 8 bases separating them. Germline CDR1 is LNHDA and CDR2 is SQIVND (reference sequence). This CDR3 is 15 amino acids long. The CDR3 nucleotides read TGTGCCAGTAGTATAACAGCGTATAGCAATCAGCCCCAGCATTTT. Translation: CASSITAYSNQPQHF.

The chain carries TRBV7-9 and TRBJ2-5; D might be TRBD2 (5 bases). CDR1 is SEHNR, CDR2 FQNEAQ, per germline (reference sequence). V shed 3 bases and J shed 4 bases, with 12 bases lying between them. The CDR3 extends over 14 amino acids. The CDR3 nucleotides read TGTGCCAGCAGCTTCCCCAACGAGGGAGAGACCCAGTACTTC. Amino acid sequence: CASSFPNEGETQYF.

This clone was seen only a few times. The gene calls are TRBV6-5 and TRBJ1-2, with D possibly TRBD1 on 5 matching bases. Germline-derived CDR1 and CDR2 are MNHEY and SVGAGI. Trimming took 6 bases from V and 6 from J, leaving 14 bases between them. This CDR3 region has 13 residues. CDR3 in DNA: TGTGCCAGCAGCCCAGGGACTTTTGATGGCTACACCTTC. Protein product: CASSPGTFDGYTF.

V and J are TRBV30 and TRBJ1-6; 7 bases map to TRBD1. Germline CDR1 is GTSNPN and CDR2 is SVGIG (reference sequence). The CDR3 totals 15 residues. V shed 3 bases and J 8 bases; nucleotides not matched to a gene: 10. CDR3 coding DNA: TGTGCCTGGAGCCCACAGGGGCTGGGGGATTCACCCCTCCACTTT. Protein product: CAWSPQGLGDSPLHF.

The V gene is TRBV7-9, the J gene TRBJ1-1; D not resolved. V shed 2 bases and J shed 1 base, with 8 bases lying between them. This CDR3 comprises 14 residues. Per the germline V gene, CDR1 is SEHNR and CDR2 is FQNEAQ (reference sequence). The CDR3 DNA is TGTGCCAGCAGCTTAACCGGAGAGAACACTGAAGCTTTCTTT. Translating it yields CASSLTGENTEAFF.

CDR3 region: CAAAGANGDEQYF. CDR3 DNA sequence: TGTGCCGCGGCGGGGGCAAACGGGGACGAGCAGTACTTC. The chain links TRBV6-5 to TRBJ2-7; possibly TRBD2 for D (7 bases). The germline CDR1 and CDR2 sequences are MNHEY and SVGAGI. Deletions cut 11 bases from V and 5 bases from J, with 19 bases between. The CDR3 has 13 amino acids.

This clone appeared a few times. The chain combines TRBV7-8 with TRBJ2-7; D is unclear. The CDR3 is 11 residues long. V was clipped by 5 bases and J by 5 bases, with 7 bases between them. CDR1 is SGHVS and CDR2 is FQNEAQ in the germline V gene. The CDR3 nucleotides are TGTGCCAGCAGCCCCCGGGACGAGCAGTACTTC. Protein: CASSPRDEQYF.

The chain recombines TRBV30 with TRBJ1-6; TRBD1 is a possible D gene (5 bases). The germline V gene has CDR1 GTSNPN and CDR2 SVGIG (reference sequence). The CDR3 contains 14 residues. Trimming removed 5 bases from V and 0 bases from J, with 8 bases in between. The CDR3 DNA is TGTGCCTGGGGGGGAAGCTCCTATAATTCACCCCTCCACTTT. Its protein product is CAWGGSSYNSPLHF.

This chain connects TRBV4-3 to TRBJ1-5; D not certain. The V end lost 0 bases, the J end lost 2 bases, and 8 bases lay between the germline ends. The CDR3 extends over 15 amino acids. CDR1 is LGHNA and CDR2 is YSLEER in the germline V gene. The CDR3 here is CASSQDVFGNQPQHF. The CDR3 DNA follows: TGCGCCAGCAGCCAAGATGTGTTCGGCAATCAGCCCCAGCATTTT.

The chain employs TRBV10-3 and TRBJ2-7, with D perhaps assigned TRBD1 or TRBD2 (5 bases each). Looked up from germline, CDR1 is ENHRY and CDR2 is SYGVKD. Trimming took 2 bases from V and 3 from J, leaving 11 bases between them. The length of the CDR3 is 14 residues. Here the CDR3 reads CAISEKRDGYEQYF. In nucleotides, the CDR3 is TGTGCCATCAGTGAGAAACGGGACGGCTACGAGCAGTACTTC.